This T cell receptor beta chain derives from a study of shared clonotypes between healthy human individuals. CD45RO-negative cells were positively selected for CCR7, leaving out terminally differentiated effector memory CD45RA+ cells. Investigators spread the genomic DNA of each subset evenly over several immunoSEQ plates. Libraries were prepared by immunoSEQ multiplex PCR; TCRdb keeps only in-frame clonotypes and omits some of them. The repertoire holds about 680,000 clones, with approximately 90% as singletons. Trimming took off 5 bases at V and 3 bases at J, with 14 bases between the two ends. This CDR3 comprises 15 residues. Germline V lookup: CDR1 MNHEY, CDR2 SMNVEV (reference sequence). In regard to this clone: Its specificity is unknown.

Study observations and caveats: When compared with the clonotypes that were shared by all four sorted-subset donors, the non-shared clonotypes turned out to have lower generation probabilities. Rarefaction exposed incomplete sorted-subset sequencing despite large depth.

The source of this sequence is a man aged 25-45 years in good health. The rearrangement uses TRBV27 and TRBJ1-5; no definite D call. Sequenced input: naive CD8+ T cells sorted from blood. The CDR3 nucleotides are TGTGCCAGCAGTAGCAGAAGGCCCCTCAATCAGCCCCAGCATTTT. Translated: CASSSRRPLNQPQHF.